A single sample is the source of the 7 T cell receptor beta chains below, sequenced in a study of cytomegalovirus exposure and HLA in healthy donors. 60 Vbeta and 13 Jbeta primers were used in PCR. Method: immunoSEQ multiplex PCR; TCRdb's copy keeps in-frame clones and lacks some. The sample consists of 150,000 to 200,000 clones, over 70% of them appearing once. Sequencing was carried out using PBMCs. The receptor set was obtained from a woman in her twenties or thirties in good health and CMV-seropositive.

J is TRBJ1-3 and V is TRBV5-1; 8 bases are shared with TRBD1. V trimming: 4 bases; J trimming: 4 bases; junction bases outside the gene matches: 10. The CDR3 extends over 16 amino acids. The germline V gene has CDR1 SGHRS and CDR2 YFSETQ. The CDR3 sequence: CASSGTATGVGNTIYF. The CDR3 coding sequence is TGCGCCAGCAGCGGAACCGCGACAGGGGTAGGAAACACCATATATTTT.

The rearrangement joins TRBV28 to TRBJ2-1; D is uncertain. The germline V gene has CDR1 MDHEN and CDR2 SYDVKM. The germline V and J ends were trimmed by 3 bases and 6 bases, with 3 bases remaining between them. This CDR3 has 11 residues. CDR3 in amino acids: CASSFINEQFF. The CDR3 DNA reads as TGTGCCAGCAGTTTTATCAATGAGCAGTTCTTC.

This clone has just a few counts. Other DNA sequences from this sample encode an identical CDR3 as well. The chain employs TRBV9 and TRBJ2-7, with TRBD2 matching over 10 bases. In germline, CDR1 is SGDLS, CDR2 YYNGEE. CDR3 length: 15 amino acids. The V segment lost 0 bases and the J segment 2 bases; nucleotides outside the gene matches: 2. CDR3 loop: CASSVGLAGAYEQYF. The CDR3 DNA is TGTGCCAGCAGCGTAGGTCTAGCGGGGGCCTACGAGCAGTACTTC.

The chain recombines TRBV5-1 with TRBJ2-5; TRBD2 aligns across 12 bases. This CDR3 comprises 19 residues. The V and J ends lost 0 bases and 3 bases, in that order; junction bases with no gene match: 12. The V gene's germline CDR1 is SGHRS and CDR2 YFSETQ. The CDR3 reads CASSLAPSGRAVAEETQYF. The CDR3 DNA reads TGCGCCAGCAGCTTGGCCCCTAGCGGGAGGGCCGTAGCGGAAGAGACCCAGTACTTC.

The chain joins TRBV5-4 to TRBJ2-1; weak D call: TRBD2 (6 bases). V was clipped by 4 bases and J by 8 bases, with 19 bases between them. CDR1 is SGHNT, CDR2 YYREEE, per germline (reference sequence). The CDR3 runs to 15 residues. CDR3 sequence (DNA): TGTGCCAGCAGCCCGTTCTCCCGGGACTTACATGAGCAGTTCTTC. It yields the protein CASSPFSRDLHEQFF.

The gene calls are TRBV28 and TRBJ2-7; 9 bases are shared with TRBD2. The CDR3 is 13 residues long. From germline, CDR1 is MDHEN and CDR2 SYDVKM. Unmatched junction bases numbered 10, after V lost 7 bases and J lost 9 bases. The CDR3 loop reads CASMFASGAWQYF. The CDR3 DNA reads TGTGCCAGCATGTTCGCTAGCGGGGCATGGCAGTACTTC.

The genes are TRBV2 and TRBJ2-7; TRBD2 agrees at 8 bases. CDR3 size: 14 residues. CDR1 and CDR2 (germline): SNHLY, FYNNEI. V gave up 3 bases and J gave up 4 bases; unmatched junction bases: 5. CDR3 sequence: CASSDTAGVYEQYF. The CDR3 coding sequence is TGTGCCAGCAGTGATACAGCGGGGGTTTACGAGCAGTACTTC.